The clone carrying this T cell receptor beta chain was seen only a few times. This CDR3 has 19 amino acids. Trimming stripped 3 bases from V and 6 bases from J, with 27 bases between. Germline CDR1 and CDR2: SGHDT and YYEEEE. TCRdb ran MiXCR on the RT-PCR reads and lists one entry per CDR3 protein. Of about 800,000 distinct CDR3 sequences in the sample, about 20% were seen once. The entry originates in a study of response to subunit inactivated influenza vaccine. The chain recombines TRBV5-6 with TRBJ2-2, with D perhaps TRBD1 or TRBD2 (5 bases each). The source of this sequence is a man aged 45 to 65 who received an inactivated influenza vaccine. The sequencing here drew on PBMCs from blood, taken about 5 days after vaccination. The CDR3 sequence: CASSSIGNRSGPHAGELFF. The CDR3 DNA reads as TGTGCCAGCAGCTCAATAGGTAATAGGTCGGGACCTCACGCCGGGGAGCTGTTTTTT.